This T cell receptor (beta chain) was sequenced in a study of T cells in Graves' hyperthyroidism and ophthalmopathy. Clinicians diagnosed patients from clinical symptoms, serum thyroxine and TRAb, thyroid ultrasound and orbital computed tomography. Cells are PBMCs isolated from around 9.4 ml of fresh blood. The V gene lost 7 bases and the J gene lost 3 bases, with 9 bases spanning the gap. Germline CDR1 SQVTM, CDR2 ANQGSEA. The CDR3 sequence is 11 residues long. This clonotype has just a few counts. TCR beta CDR3 region amplification was performed from RNA transcripts. During a first-round RT-PCR of the TCR CDR3, the HTBI primer set was used. TCRdb reanalysed the multiplex PCR reads using MiXCR and keeps one entry per CDR3 protein. The profile shows fewer than 450,000 distinct CDR3 sequences, 17% of them singletons.

The chain carries TRBV29-1 and TRBJ1-2; no reliable D call. Sequencing was performed on blood. The receptor comes from a young woman with Graves' hyperthyroidism that later progressed to Graves' ophthalmopathy. The CDR3 coding sequence is TGCAGCGGATGGGCTTACTATGGCTACACCTTC. This translates into CSGWAYYGYTF.